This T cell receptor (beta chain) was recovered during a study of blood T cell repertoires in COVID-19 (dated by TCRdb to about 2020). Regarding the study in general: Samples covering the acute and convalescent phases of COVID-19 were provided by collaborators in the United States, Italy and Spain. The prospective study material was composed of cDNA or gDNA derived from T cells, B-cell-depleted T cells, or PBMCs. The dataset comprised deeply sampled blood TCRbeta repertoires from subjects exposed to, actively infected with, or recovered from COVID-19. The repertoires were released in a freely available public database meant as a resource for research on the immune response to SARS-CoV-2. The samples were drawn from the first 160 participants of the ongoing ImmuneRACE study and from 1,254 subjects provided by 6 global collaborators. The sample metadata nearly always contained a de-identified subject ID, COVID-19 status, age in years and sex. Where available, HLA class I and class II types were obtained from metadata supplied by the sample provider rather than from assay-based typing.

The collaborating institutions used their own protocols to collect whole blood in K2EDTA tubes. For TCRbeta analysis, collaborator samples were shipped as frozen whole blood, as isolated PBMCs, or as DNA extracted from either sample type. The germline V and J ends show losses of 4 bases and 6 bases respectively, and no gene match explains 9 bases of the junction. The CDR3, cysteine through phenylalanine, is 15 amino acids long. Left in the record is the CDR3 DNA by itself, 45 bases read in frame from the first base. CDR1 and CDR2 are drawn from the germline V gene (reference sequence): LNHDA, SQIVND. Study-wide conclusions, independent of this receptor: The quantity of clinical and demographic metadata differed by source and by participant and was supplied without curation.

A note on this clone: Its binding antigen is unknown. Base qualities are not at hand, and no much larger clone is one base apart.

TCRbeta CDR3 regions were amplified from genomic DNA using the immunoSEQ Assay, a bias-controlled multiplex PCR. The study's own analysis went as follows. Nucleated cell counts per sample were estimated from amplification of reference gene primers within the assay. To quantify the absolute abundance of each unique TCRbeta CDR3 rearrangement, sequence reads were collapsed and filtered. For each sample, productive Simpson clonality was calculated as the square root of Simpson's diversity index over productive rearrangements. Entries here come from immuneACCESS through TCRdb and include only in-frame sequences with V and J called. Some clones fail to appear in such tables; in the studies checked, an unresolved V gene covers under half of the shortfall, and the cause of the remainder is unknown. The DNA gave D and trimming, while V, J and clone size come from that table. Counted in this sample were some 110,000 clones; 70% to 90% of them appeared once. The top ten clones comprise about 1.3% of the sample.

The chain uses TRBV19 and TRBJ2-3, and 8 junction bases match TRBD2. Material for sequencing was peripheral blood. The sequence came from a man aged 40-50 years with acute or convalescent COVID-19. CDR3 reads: CASSKIAGRLDTQYF. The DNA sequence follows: TGTGCCAGTAGTAAAATAGCGGGGAGGCTGGATACGCAGTATTTT.